One sample yielded the 22 T cell receptor beta chains listed below, sequenced in a study of CD8+CD57+ T cells in acquired aplastic anemia. The use of genomic DNA as template underpinned the TCR beta VDJ and CDR3 profiling. TCRdb fed the reads into MiXCR, producing one record per CDR3 protein. The table has some 240,000 distinct CDR3 sequences, about a third seen once; the top ten hold approximately 1.2%. Material: sorted CD4+, CD8+, or CD8+CD57+ T cells (not recorded which) from PBMCs. Receptors were obtained from a human donor in good health, serving as a control.

This clonotype was seen a handful of times. The rearrangement uses TRBV13 and TRBJ2-3; 9 bases line up with TRBD1. There are 16 residues in the CDR3. Germline V gene lookup returns CDR1 PRHDT and CDR2 FYEKMQ (reference sequence). Unmatched junction bases numbered 4, after V lost 2 bases and J lost 1 base. The CDR3 reads CASSLSDRGGTDTQYF. Written as DNA, the CDR3 is TGTGCCAGCAGCTTATCGGACAGGGGTGGCACAGATACGCAGTATTTT.

In the case of this clonotype: Being one base from a much bigger clone, this may be a read error. The CDR3 reads CASSLTSLGEQYF. The CDR3 coding sequence is TGTGCCAGCAGCTTGACTAGCCTCGGTGAGCAGTACTTC. The V call is TRBV7-3, the J call TRBJ2-5; 7 bases are a match to TRBD2. CDR1 SGHTA and CDR2 FQGTGA come from the germline V gene. Trimming took 3 bases from V and 11 from J; bases not matched to a gene: 9. CDR3 size: 13 residues.

DNA for the CDR3: TGTGCCAGCAGCTTGAGGTGGAGCGGGGGTGTCTATGAGCAGTTCTTC. Its protein is CASSLRWSGGVYEQFF. This chain connects TRBV11-2 to TRBJ2-1, with TRBD2 matching over 8 bases. There are 16 residues in the CDR3. J was trimmed by 8 bases and V by 3 bases; bases with no gene match: 12. Germline V gene lookup returns CDR1 SGHAT and CDR2 FQNNGV.

On this clonotype itself: No conserved phenylalanine or tryptophan ends this CDR3, so it is likely a read error. This sequence joins TRBV20-1 and TRBJ1-6; possibly TRBD1 for D (6 bases). CDR3 length: 11 residues. CDR1 is DFQATT and CDR2 is SNEGSKA in the germline V gene (reference sequence). The germline V and J ends were trimmed by 6 bases and 9 bases, with 9 bases remaining between them. The CDR3 is CSAKGGSPLHS. The CDR3 DNA reads TGCAGTGCAAAGGGGGGTTCACCCCTCCACTCT.

This clonotype showed up many times. The chain couples TRBV20-1 to TRBJ1-2; 8 nucleotides agree with TRBD1. The ends lost 6 bases at V and 5 bases at J; junction bases unmatched: 11. The CDR3 has 14 amino acids. The germline CDR1 and CDR2 sequences are DFQATT and SNEGSKA (reference sequence). The CDR3 here is CSARLTGVQYGYTF. In nucleotides, the CDR3 is TGCAGTGCCAGACTGACAGGGGTACAGTATGGCTACACCTTC.

The V call is TRBV2, the J call TRBJ1-6; 10 positions agree with TRBD1. CDR1 and CDR2 from the germline V gene are SNHLY and FYNNEI. CDR3 length: 14 residues. The junction had 11 bases not matched to a gene; V was cut back by 10 bases and J by 11 bases. The CDR3 DNA reads TGTGCCACAAATCGGGGACAGGGGATAACACCCCTCCACTTT. Translating it yields CATNRGQGITPLHF.

Turning to this clonotype: A much larger clone lies one base from this, so it may be a read error. The J gene is TRBJ1-3, the V gene TRBV20-1, with unresolved D. Per germline, CDR1 DFQATT and CDR2 SNEGSKA (reference sequence). The V end was cut by 8 bases, the J end by 4 bases, with 9 bases between. CDR3 length equals 11 residues. CDR3 sequence reads: CSTVGGNTIYF. In DNA, the CDR3 is TGCAGTACGGTGGGGGGAAACACCATATATTTT.

V usage is TRBV12-3 or TRBV12-4 and J usage is TRBJ2-1, with TRBD2 identical over 13 bases. The CDR3 sequence is 15 residues long. V shed 6 bases, J shed 7 bases, and the junction held 6 bases outside the gene matches. Here the CDR3 reads CASRGLAGAFNEQFF. The CDR3 DNA reads as TGTGCCAGCAGAGGACTAGCGGGAGCGTTTAATGAGCAGTTCTTC.

This clonotype came up many times. The chain carries TRBV13 and TRBJ2-5; 12 bases match TRBD1. The CDR3 runs to 19 residues. The germline CDR1 and CDR2 sequences are PRHDT and FYEKMQ (reference sequence). Trimming cost V 5 bases and J 3 bases; bases outside gene matches: 16. The CDR3 protein is CASSRDRGLTGRAEETQYF. The CDR3 DNA reads as TGTGCCAGCAGCAGGGACAGGGGGCTAACCGGGAGGGCCGAAGAGACCCAGTACTTC.

In this sample, this clonotype turned up a few times. The chain combines TRBV9 with TRBJ2-7; 7 nucleotides align to TRBD1. V lost 0 bases and J lost 3; bases outside the gene matches: 9. CDR3 size: 16 residues. Germline values: CDR1 SGDLS, CDR2 YYNGEE. CDR3 sequence reads: CASSVGTGPTNYEQYF. The CDR3, as DNA: TGTGCCAGCAGCGTAGGGACAGGCCCTACTAACTACGAGCAGTACTTC. The whole variable domain, filled in from reference TRBV9 and TRBJ2-7, reads DSGVTQTPKHLITATGQRVTLRCSPRSGDLSVYWYQQSLDQGLQFLIQYYNGEERAKGNILERFSAQQFPDLHSELNLSSLELGDSALYFCASSVGTGPTNYEQYFGPGTRLTVT.

This clonotype was counted ten times or more. The rearrangement uses TRBV9 and TRBJ2-3; D gene unclear. V lost 4 bases, J lost 0 bases, and 15 bases lay in between. The CDR3 length is 16 residues. CDR1 and CDR2 from the germline V gene are SGDLS and YYNGEE. In DNA, the CDR3 is TGTGCCAGCAGCCCCACCTCGCAGCTAAGCACAGATACGCAGTATTTT. It is translated as CASSPTSQLSTDTQYF.

This chain connects TRBV20-1 to TRBJ2-7; D not certain. The germline gives CDR1 DFQATT, CDR2 SNEGSKA (reference sequence). The CDR3 is 13 residues long. V was shortened by 0 bases and J by 0 bases, with 6 bases between the two germline ends. CDR3 residues: CSARERFSYEQYF. CDR3 in DNA: TGCAGTGCTAGAGAGCGTTTCTCCTACGAGCAGTACTTC.

In this sample, this clonotype turned up a few times. The J gene is TRBJ1-2, the V gene TRBV30; D perhaps matches TRBD1 (5 bases). CDR1 GTSNPN and CDR2 SVGIG come from the germline V gene (reference sequence). V lost 5 bases and J lost 5, with 24 bases in between. This CDR3 contains 16 residues. CDR3 bases: TGTGCCTGGGGGGGTGCTTTTGCGTTTTTGACTTATGGCTACACCTTC. Translating it yields CAWGGAFAFLTYGYTF.

The chain is built from TRBV15 and TRBJ2-7, with 11 bases matching TRBD2. Trimming removed 3 bases from V and 6 bases from J; junction bases left unmatched: 7. This CDR3 has 15 amino acids. Germline CDR1 and CDR2: LNHNV and YYDKDF (reference sequence). CDR3 in amino acids: CATSSLIAGGAEQYF. The CDR3 coding sequence is TGTGCCACCAGCAGCCTTATAGCGGGAGGGGCCGAGCAGTACTTC. Complete variable domain (other parts from reference TRBV15 and TRBJ2-7): DAMVIQNPRYQVTQFGKPVTLSCSQTLNHNVMYWYQQKSSQAPKLLFHYYDKDFNNEADTPDNFQSRRPNTSFCFLDIRSPGLGDTAMYLCATSSLIAGGAEQYFGPGTRLTVT.

Many counts were recorded for this clonotype. The chain uses TRBV19 and TRBJ1-5; perhaps TRBD1 as D (5 bases). CDR3 length equals 15 residues. CDR1 and CDR2 from the germline V gene are LNHDA and SQIVND (reference sequence). V lost 7 bases and J 0 bases, leaving 13 bases between the germline ends. The CDR3 DNA follows: TGTGCCAGTAAGAGGGACGGGTATAGCAATCAGCCCCAGCATTTT. Translation gives CASKRDGYSNQPQHF.

J is TRBJ2-5 and V is TRBV10-3; 11 bases agree with TRBD2. The CDR3 is 15 residues long. V was clipped by 1 base and J by 7 bases; unmatched bases: 5. Germline values: CDR1 ENHRY, CDR2 SYGVKD. The CDR3 reads CAISELLAGEGTQYF. CDR3 DNA: TGTGCCATCAGTGAGTTACTAGCGGGAGAGGGGACCCAGTACTTC.

V usage is TRBV15 and J usage is TRBJ2-7, with 10 bases fitting TRBD1. The CDR3 runs to 16 residues. Germline V CDR1 and CDR2: LNHNV, YYDKDF (reference sequence). The V segment lost 0 bases and the J segment 4 bases; nucleotides outside the gene matches: 6. The CDR3 nucleotides are TGTGCCACCAGCAGAGATATCGGGACAGGGGTTTACGAGCAGTACTTC. This gives the protein CATSRDIGTGVYEQYF.

This clonotype was observed at least ten times. The chain recombines TRBV19 with TRBJ2-2, with 8 bases aligning to TRBD1. Germline CDR1 LNHDA, CDR2 SQIVND (reference sequence). This CDR3 has 16 amino acids. Trimming at V came to 4 bases and at J to 13 bases, leaving 17 bases not matched to a gene. DNA of the CDR3: TGTGCCAGTAGTAAATTGTTGGGACAGGAAGCTAAGGGGCTGTTTTTT. This codes for CASSKLLGQEAKGLFF.

The chain uses TRBV15 and TRBJ2-5; unclear D gene. V was cut by 0 bases and J by 5 bases, with 16 bases left in between. The CDR3 is 16 residues long. Germline CDR1 and CDR2: LNHNV and YYDKDF (reference sequence). CDR3 residues: CATSRDLALTMETQYF. The CDR3, as DNA: TGTGCCACCAGCAGAGATTTGGCCCTAACAATGGAGACCCAGTACTTC.

The rearrangement uses TRBV5-6 and TRBJ2-3, with D possibly being TRBD1 (5 bases). The CDR3 runs to 19 residues. With 1 base removed from V and 4 bases from J, the gap between germline ends came to 25 bases. Germline V gene data show CDR1 as SGHDT and CDR2 as YYEEEE. The CDR3 sequence is CASSLSSGRTPSRPDTQYF. The DNA for the CDR3 is TGTGCCAGCAGCTTGTCTTCAGGGCGAACACCTTCTCGACCAGATACGCAGTATTTT.

There are a few counts of this clonotype. The chain recombines TRBV6-1 with TRBJ1-3, with D unresolved. Per the germline V gene, CDR1 is MNHNS and CDR2 is SASEGT. The CDR3 covers 16 residues. Trimming left V 5 bases short and J 0 bases short, with 14 bases between. This chain's CDR3 is CASSRGNNFSGNTIYF. DNA for the CDR3: TGTGCCAGCAGTCGCGGGAACAACTTCTCTGGAAACACCATATATTTT.

For the CDR3, the DNA is TGTGCCAGCAGTGCCAGGGACTCCTACAATGAGCAGTTCTTC. The encoded protein is CASSARDSYNEQFF. This chain connects TRBV25-1 to TRBJ2-1; D is possibly TRBD1 (5 bases). In germline, CDR1 is MGHDK, CDR2 SYGVNS. The CDR3 is 14 amino acids. Trimming pared 4 bases from V and 0 bases from J, leaving 7 bases between.